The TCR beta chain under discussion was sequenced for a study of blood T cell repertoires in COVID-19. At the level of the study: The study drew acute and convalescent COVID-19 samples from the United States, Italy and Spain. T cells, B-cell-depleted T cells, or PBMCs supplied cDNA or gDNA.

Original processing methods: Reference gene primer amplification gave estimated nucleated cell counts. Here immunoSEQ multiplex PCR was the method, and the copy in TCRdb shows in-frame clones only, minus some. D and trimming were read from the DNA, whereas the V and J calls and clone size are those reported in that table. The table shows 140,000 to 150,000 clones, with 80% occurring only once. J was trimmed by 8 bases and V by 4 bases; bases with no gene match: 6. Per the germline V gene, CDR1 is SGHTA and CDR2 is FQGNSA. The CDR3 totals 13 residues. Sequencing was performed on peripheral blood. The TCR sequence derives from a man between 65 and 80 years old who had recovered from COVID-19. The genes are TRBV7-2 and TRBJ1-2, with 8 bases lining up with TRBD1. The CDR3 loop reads CASSSGTGDGYTF. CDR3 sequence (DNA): TGTGCCAGCAGCTCAGGGACAGGCGACGGCTACACCTTC.